This T cell receptor (beta chain) stems from a study of blood T cell repertoires in COVID-19. In the study overall: Donors in the United States, Italy and Spain gave samples during acute or convalescent COVID-19.

This CDR3 has 15 residues. The ends were cut back, 0 bases at V and 4 bases at J, with 10 bases in the middle. The germline CDR1 and CDR2 sequences are SEHNR and FQNEAQ (reference sequence). In the source study's methods: The assay estimated nucleated cells by amplifying reference gene primers. Produced via immunoSEQ multiplex PCR; TCRdb's table is partial and in-frame only. The V and J calls and clone size are taken from that table; D and trimming were inferred from the DNA. In the table there are over 150,000 clones, roughly 82% of which are singletons. The specimen sequenced was peripheral blood. The chain joins TRBV7-9 to TRBJ2-1, with D perhaps TRBD1 (6 bases). The sequence was obtained from a human donor in a cohort sampled during active COVID-19. For the CDR3, the DNA is TGTGCCAGCAGCTTAGCGGGGACAACTTACAATGAGCAGTTCTTC. This sequence encodes CASSLAGTTYNEQFF.